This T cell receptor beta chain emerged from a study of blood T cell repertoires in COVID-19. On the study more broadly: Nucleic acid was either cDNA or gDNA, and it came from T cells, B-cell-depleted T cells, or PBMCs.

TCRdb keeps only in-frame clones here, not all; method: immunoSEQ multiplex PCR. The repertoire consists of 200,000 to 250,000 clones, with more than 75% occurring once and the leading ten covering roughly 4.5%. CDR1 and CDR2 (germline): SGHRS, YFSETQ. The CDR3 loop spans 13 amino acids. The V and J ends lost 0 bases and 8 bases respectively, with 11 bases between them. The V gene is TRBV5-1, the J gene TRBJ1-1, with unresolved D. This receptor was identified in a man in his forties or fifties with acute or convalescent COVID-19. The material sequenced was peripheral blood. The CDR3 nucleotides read TGCGCCAGCAGCTTGGTAGCTCACTCCGAAGCTTTCTTT. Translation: CASSLVAHSEAFF. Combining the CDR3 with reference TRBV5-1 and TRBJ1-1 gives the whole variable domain KAGVTQTPRYLIKTRGQQVTLSCSPISGHRSVSWYQQTPGQGLQFLFEYFSETQRNKGNFPGRFSGRQFSNSRSEMNVSTLELGDSALYLCASSLVAHSEAFFGQGTRLTVV.